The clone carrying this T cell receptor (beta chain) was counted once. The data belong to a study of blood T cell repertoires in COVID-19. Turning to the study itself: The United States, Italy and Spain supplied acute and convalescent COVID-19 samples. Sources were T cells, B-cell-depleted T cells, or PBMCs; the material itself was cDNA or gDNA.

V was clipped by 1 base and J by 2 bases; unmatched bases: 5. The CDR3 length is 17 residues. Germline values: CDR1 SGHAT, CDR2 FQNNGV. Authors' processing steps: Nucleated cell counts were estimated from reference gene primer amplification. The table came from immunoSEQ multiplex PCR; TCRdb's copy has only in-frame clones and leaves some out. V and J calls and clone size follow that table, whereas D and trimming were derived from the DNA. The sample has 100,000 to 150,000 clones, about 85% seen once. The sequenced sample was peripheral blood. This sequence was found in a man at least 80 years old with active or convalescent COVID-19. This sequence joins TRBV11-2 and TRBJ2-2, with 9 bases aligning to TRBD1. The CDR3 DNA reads TGTGCCAGCAGCTTAGTTGGGACAGGGCTCAACACCGGGGAGCTGTTTTTT. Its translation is CASSLVGTGLNTGELFF.